This T cell receptor (beta chain) is from a study of STAT5B mutations in CD4+ large granular lymphocyte leukemia. The method was immunoSEQ multiplex PCR; TCRdb's version includes in-frame clones alone and lacks a portion of them. Found here are approximately 30,000 clones, around 85% of them singletons; the top ten hold 2% to 2.5%. The CDR3 has 16 amino acids. V lost 1 base and J lost 2, with 9 bases in between. In germline, CDR1 is SGHAT, CDR2 FQNNGV. This TCR came from a human donor in good health. Specimen: CD4+ T cells from blood buffy coats. J is TRBJ2-6 and V is TRBV11-2; D might be TRBD1 or TRBD2, each matching 5 bases. CDR3 nucleotide sequence: TGTGCCAGCAGCTTAGGGGGGATAGCTGGGGCCAACGTCCTGACTTTC. This sequence encodes CASSLGGIAGANVLTF. The variable domain in full, completed from reference TRBV11-2 and TRBJ2-6, reads EAGVAQSPRYKIIEKRQSVAFWCNPISGHATLYWYQQILGQGPKLLIQFQNNGVVDDSQLPKDRFSAERLKGVDSTLKIQPAKLEDSAVYLCASSLGGIAGANVLTFGAGSRLTVL.